The 17 T cell receptor beta chains below all came from one sample that was sequenced in a study of blood T cell repertoires in COVID-19 (dated by TCRdb to about 2020). The method behind the library was the immunoSEQ multiplex PCR assay. TCRdb stores this immuneACCESS table with in-frame sequences only. Part of the clones is absent; in the studies checked, under half of the shortfall reflects unresolved V genes, and no reason is known for the rest. This sample gives more than 200,000 clones in total; 80% to 90% of them show up just once. The top ten clonotypes cover about 10% of the sample. Sample: peripheral blood. Receptors were obtained from a woman older than 75 with acute or convalescent COVID-19.

This chain uses TRBV7-2 with TRBJ2-3; D call uncertain. Trimming cost V 4 bases and J 2 bases, with 7 bases left between them. Germline V CDR1 and CDR2: SGHTA, FQGNSA. This CDR3 is built from 13 residues. CDR3 in DNA: TGTGCCAGCAGCTGGGCGCTCACAGATACGCAGTATTTT. Translation: CASSWALTDTQYF.

The rearrangement joins TRBV6-5 to TRBJ2-7; 8 positions agree with TRBD1. Germline assignment: CDR1 MNHEY and CDR2 SVGAGI. CDR3 length: 16 amino acids. V trimming: 0 bases; J trimming: 4 bases; junction bases outside the gene matches: 8. The CDR3 DNA follows: TGTGCCAGCAGTTACTCGATTTGGACAGGGAATTACGAGCAGTACTTC. It encodes CASSYSIWTGNYEQYF.

The count of this clone is one. The chain uses TRBV28 and TRBJ1-2, with 9 bases lining up with TRBD1. Trimming cost V 8 bases and J 7 bases; bases outside gene matches: 14. CDR1 and CDR2 (germline): MDHEN, SYDVKM. The CDR3 runs to 15 residues. This CDR3 is CASRDRDGLSGGYTF. The DNA for the CDR3 is TGTGCCAGCCGGGACAGGGATGGACTCTCGGGTGGCTACACCTTC.

The genes are TRBV7-8 and TRBJ1-2; D perhaps matches TRBD1 (6 bases). The germline CDR1 and CDR2 sequences are SGHVS and FQNEAQ. V was trimmed by 5 bases and J by 0 bases, leaving 10 bases between them. CDR3 length equals 14 residues. The CDR3 DNA reads TGTGCCAGCAGCCCGACAGGAGCTAACTATGGCTACACCTTC. This codes for CASSPTGANYGYTF. The full variable domain, its missing parts supplied by reference TRBV7-8 and TRBJ1-2, is GAGVSQSPRYKVAKRGQDVALRCDPISGHVSLFWYQQALGQGPEFLTYFQNEAQLDKSGLPSDRFFAERPEGSVSTLKIQRTQQEDSAVYLCASSPTGANYGYTFGSGTRLTVV.

The chain has TRBV11-2 and TRBJ2-2; TRBD2 agrees at 11 bases. Germline V gene lookup returns CDR1 SGHAT and CDR2 FQNNGV. V lost 5 bases to trimming and J lost 4 bases; unmatched junction nucleotides: 6. The length of the CDR3 is 16 residues. The CDR3 region is CASSRVGLAGTGELFF. CDR3 DNA: TGTGCCAGCAGCCGAGTCGGACTAGCGGGCACCGGGGAGCTGTTTTTT.

V usage is TRBV28 and J usage is TRBJ2-2, with 7 bases aligning to TRBD1. The V gene end was trimmed by 3 bases and the J gene end by 3 bases; junction bases not matched to a gene: 4. CDR3 length equals 15 residues. CDR1 is MDHEN and CDR2 is SYDVKM in the germline V gene. The DNA for the CDR3 is TGTGCCAGCAGTTTTGGCACAGGGGACACCGGGGAGCTGTTTTTT. Translating gives CASSFGTGDTGELFF.

V is TRBV18 and J is TRBJ2-1; possibly TRBD2 for D (8 bases). From germline, CDR1 is KGHSH and CDR2 LQKENI. The CDR3 runs 16 residues. V lost 6 bases and J lost 2, with 17 bases in between. CDR3 region: CASSPAGGQTYNEQFF. In DNA, the CDR3 is TGTGCCAGCTCCCCTGCGGGGGGACAGACCTACAATGAGCAGTTCTTC.

This clone was observed once. This chain uses TRBV9 with TRBJ2-7; possibly TRBD2 for D (6 bases). CDR1 and CDR2 from the germline V gene are SGDLS and YYNGEE. V lost 4 bases, J lost 7 bases, and 21 bases lay in between. The CDR3 is made up of 15 amino acids. The CDR3: CASSPTGGTPNEQYF. Written as DNA, the CDR3 is TGTGCCAGCAGCCCGACCGGAGGGACCCCTAATGAGCAGTACTTC.

V and J are TRBV12-3 or TRBV12-4 and TRBJ1-1, with D unresolved. CDR3 length: 12 amino acids. The ends were cut back, 1 base at V and 3 bases at J, with 3 bases in the middle. This chain's CDR3 is CASSLGHTEAFF. The CDR3 bases are TGTGCCAGCAGTTTAGGGCACACTGAAGCTTTCTTT.

The genes are TRBV12-3 or TRBV12-4 and TRBJ1-6; tentatively, D is TRBD1 (5 bases). Trimming took off 8 bases at V and 6 bases at J, with 11 bases between the two ends. The CDR3 runs to 13 residues. CDR3 bases: TGTGCCAGCCAGGGTTCCGGTAATTCACCCCTCCACTTT. This encodes CASQGSGNSPLHF.

V usage is TRBV5-1 and J usage is TRBJ1-1; no firm D call. The CDR3 has 15 residues. Germline assignment: CDR1 SGHRS and CDR2 YFSETQ. The germline V and J ends were trimmed by 2 bases and 1 base, with 12 bases remaining between them. The CDR3 loop is CASSLIGAENTEAFF. DNA of the CDR3: TGCGCCAGCAGCTTAATAGGCGCGGAGAACACTGAAGCTTTCTTT.

The gene calls are TRBV11-1 and TRBJ2-5; 10 bases are a match to TRBD1. Germline V CDR1 and CDR2: SGHAT, FQDESV (reference sequence). This CDR3 has 15 amino acids. J gave up 5 bases and V 3 bases, and 6 bases lay outside the gene matches. CDR3 loop: CASSFRDRGDETQYF. Here the CDR3 DNA reads TGTGCCAGCAGCTTTAGGGACAGGGGCGACGAGACCCAGTACTTC.

This sequence joins TRBV12-3 or TRBV12-4 and TRBJ2-1; D might be TRBD1 (5 bases). Trimming pared 5 bases from V and 10 bases from J, leaving 15 bases between. CDR3 size: 13 residues. This CDR3 is CASSPLGLQEQFF. The CDR3 nucleotides are TGTGCCAGCAGTCCCTTGGGGCTACAGGAGCAGTTCTTC.

The CDR3 here is CAWTGGNTIYF. The CDR3 DNA reads TGTGCCTGGACAGGTGGAAACACCATATATTTT. This chain uses TRBV30 with TRBJ1-3; D not certain. The CDR3 is made up of 11 amino acids. The V end lost 4 bases, the J end lost 3 bases, and 4 bases lay between the germline ends. Germline V CDR1 and CDR2: GTSNPN, SVGIG (reference sequence).

V and J are TRBV5-8 and TRBJ1-6; the D gene is possibly TRBD1 (5 bases). Trimming removed 0 bases at V and 7 bases at J, with 14 bases between. Germline CDR1 SGHTS, CDR2 YDEGEE. CDR3 length: 16 residues. CDR3 sequence: CASSLASGYWNSPLHF. CDR3 DNA sequence: TGTGCCAGCAGCTTGGCCTCAGGGTACTGGAATTCACCCCTCCACTTT.

V and J are TRBV30 and TRBJ1-5; the match to TRBD1 covers 7 bases. The CDR3 contains 13 residues. The germline CDR1 and CDR2 sequences are GTSNPN and SVGIG (reference sequence). Trimming cost V 5 bases and J 4 bases; bases outside gene matches: 5. CDR3 DNA sequence: TGTGCCTGGGAGACAGGGACAAATCAGCCCCAGCATTTT. Translating gives CAWETGTNQPQHF.

V and J are TRBV5-1 and TRBJ2-7, with 8 bases lining up with TRBD1. The length of the CDR3 is 14 residues. CDR1 and CDR2 (germline): SGHRS, YFSETQ. V shed 1 base, J shed 7 bases, and the junction held 7 bases outside the gene matches. The CDR3 DNA reads as TGCGCCAGCAGCTTGTGGACAGGGTCTTGGGAGCAGTACTTC. It translates to CASSLWTGSWEQYF.